These 15 T cell receptor beta chains were sequenced from one sample in a study of cytomegalovirus exposure and HLA in healthy donors. Primers included in the PCR were 60 Vbeta and 13 Jbeta primers. Profiling relied on immunoSEQ multiplex PCR, and the TCRdb table lists in-frame clones only, not all of them. Of 150,000 to 200,000 clones detected, 60% to 85% appear once; the ten largest clones hold around 3.5%. Sequencing was done on a sample of PBMCs. Every receptor here comes from a man younger than 45 in good health and CMV-seropositive.

This clone was seen a single time. The V gene is TRBV27, the J gene TRBJ2-4, with TRBD1 identical over 7 bases. Germline values: CDR1 MNHEY, CDR2 SMNVEV (reference sequence). The junction had 4 bases not matched to a gene; V was cut back by 2 bases and J by 6 bases. There are 14 residues in the CDR3. The CDR3 coding sequence is TGTGCCAGCAGTTTAAGCCGGGACAGAAACATTCAGTACTTC. The encoded protein is CASSLSRDRNIQYF.

This clone has a handful of counts. The same CDR3 can be traced to other DNA sequences in this sample. The V call is TRBV5-6, the J call TRBJ2-1; D is unresolved. The germline V gene has CDR1 SGHDT and CDR2 YYEEEE. The V and J ends lost 0 bases and 3 bases respectively, with 10 bases between them. The CDR3 totals 15 residues. For the CDR3, the DNA is TGTGCCAGCAGCTTGGATGAAGACAACTACAATGAGCAGTTCTTC. Translated: CASSLDEDNYNEQFF.

The chain uses TRBV30 and TRBJ2-3; 9 bases map to TRBD2. The germline V gene encodes CDR1 GTSNPN and CDR2 SVGIG (reference sequence). The CDR3 totals 15 residues. Trimming at V came to 0 bases and at J to 4 bases, leaving 5 bases not matched to a gene. This CDR3 reads CAWSVAGGPPDTQYF. The CDR3 nucleotides read TGTGCCTGGAGTGTAGCGGGGGGCCCCCCAGATACGCAGTATTTT.

This rearrangement joins TRBV19 to TRBJ1-5, with 7 bases fitting TRBD1. The CDR3 spans 15 residues. V lost 2 bases to trimming and J lost 2 bases; unmatched junction nucleotides: 3. The germline V gene has CDR1 LNHDA and CDR2 SQIVND (reference sequence). The CDR3 DNA reads TGTGCCAGTAGTATACAGGACAGGCGCAATCAGCCCCAGCATTTT. This gives the protein CASSIQDRRNQPQHF.

The chain links TRBV19 to TRBJ2-7; TRBD1 aligns across 7 bases. With V trimmed by 8 bases and J by 6 bases, 7 bases remained unmatched. Germline assignment: CDR1 LNHDA and CDR2 SQIVND (reference sequence). This CDR3 region has 12 residues. DNA of the CDR3: TGTGCCAGTTCTGACAGGGCACGCGAGCAGTACTTC. Protein sequence: CASSDRAREQYF.

This clone was observed a few times. The rearrangement links TRBV6-1 to TRBJ1-5; 9 nucleotides line up with TRBD1. This CDR3 has 18 residues. The trim removed 4 bases at V and 2 bases at J, leaving 12 bases unmatched. Germline-derived CDR1 and CDR2 are MNHNS and SASEGT. The CDR3 loop is CASSVRDRVANGNQPQHF. CDR3 nucleotide sequence: TGTGCCAGCAGTGTCCGGGACAGGGTTGCCAATGGCAATCAGCCCCAGCATTTT.

This clone has only one observation. The rearrangement links TRBV19 to TRBJ1-2, with 7 bases matching TRBD1. V lost 4 bases to trimming and J lost 7 bases; unmatched junction nucleotides: 12. Germline V gene lookup returns CDR1 LNHDA and CDR2 SQIVND (reference sequence). This CDR3 contains 15 residues. The chain's CDR3 is CASSRGTAGFVGYTF. The CDR3 region has the DNA TGTGCCAGTAGTAGAGGGACAGCCGGCTTTGTTGGCTACACCTTC.

The rearrangement joins TRBV28 to TRBJ1-2, with 11 bases matching TRBD1. The V segment lost 0 bases and the J segment 4 bases; nucleotides outside the gene matches: 1. The CDR3 contains 15 residues. Germline lookup yields CDR1 MDHEN and CDR2 SYDVKM. The CDR3 protein is CASSLWDRGPYGYTF. CDR3 bases: TGTGCCAGCAGTTTATGGGACAGGGGGCCCTATGGCTACACCTTC.

This chain joins TRBV29-1 and TRBJ2-1; 12 bases match TRBD2. Germline V gene data show CDR1 as SQVTM and CDR2 as ANQGSEA. J gave up 5 bases and V 8 bases, and 13 bases lay outside the gene matches. The CDR3 has 16 amino acids. CDR3 residues: CSSQYGLAGPDNEQFF. In DNA, the CDR3 is TGCAGCTCTCAATACGGACTAGCGGGGCCCGACAATGAGCAGTTCTTC.

The rearrangement joins TRBV6-4 to TRBJ1-5; 8 nucleotides match TRBD1. V dropped 6 bases and J dropped 2; count of bases not matched to a gene: 3. Germline V gene lookup returns CDR1 MRHNA and CDR2 SNTAGT. The CDR3 extends over 14 amino acids. The CDR3 region is CASSPGQGNQPQHF. CDR3 nucleotide sequence: TGTGCCAGCAGCCCGGGACAGGGCAATCAGCCCCAGCATTTT.

J is TRBJ2-4 and V is TRBV7-2, with 7 bases identical to TRBD2. The CDR3 has 16 residues. Germline V lookup: CDR1 SGHTA, CDR2 FQGNSA. V shed 5 bases, J shed 1 base, and the junction held 8 bases outside the gene matches. The CDR3 coding sequence is TGTGCCAGCAGCGTACCGGGGGGAGGGGCCAAAAACATTCAGTACTTC. It codes for CASSVPGGGAKNIQYF.

This rearrangement joins TRBV19 to TRBJ1-5; possibly TRBD1 for D (6 bases). The CDR3 is made up of 14 amino acids. Germline CDR1 is LNHDA and CDR2 is SQIVND (reference sequence). With 0 bases removed from V and 7 bases from J, the gap between germline ends came to 10 bases. The DNA for the CDR3 is TGTGCCAGTAGTATAGATGGGGGCGGGCAGCCCCAGCATTTT. Translating it yields CASSIDGGGQPQHF.

V gene TRBV9 combines with J gene TRBJ1-6; D remains unclear. The ends were cut back, 2 bases at V and 8 bases at J, with 14 bases in the middle. Germline-derived CDR1 and CDR2 are SGDLS and YYNGEE. The CDR3 sequence is 15 residues long. DNA of the CDR3: TGTGCCAGCAGCGTGCAGGATCACGGGGATTCACCCCTCCACTTT. Translating gives CASSVQDHGDSPLHF.

The rearrangement joins TRBV9 to TRBJ2-3; D gene uncertain. V lost 0 bases and J lost 6, with 11 bases in between. CDR1 and CDR2 (germline): SGDLS, YYNGEE. The CDR3 is 14 residues long. The CDR3 DNA reads as TGTGCCAGCAGCGTAGGTCAGATCACCGATACGCAGTATTTT. It translates to CASSVGQITDTQYF.

This clone was observed a single time. J is TRBJ1-2 and V is TRBV30, with D tentatively TRBD1 (6 bases). This CDR3 comprises 14 residues. V gave up 4 bases and J gave up 2 bases, with 14 bases separating them. Looked up from germline, CDR1 is GTSNPN and CDR2 is SVGIG (reference sequence). The CDR3 protein is CAWKRDIGNYGYTF. CDR3 bases: TGTGCCTGGAAGAGGGACATCGGCAACTATGGCTACACCTTC.